This T cell receptor beta chain was documented in a study of identical twins. TCRdb reprocessed the 5' RACE reads with MiXCR, giving one entry per CDR3 protein. The repertoire includes about 900,000 distinct CDR3 sequences, approximately 13% of them detected once, and roughly 1.5% sits in the top ten. Study-wide points: Models predicted less out-of-frame TCR alpha sharing in monozygotic twins than was found. The same donors were not followed; conclusions instead depended on cross-sectional statistical analysis.

In germline, CDR1 is SQVTM, CDR2 ANQGSEA. V was pared by 0 bases and J by 2 bases, with 10 bases of the junction left unmatched. CDR3 size: 17 residues. This clonotype was picked up a small number of times. The antigen remains unidentified. These data also formed part of another study, on yellow fever vaccine responses in identical twins.

The chain recombines TRBV29-1 with TRBJ2-1; 7 positions match TRBD2. Source material: PBMCs. The sequence was collected from a young woman in good health. CDR3 nucleotide sequence: TGCAGCGTTGAAGAGTTCGGGCGGGAGACGGCCTACAATGAGCAGTTCTTC. Translated, it gives CSVEEFGRETAYNEQFF.